This T cell receptor (beta chain) was documented in a study of radiation and T cells in renal cell carcinoma. Study observations and caveats: Top tumor clonotypes rose in blood 2 weeks post-radiation, then contracted.

The protocol was immunoSEQ multiplex PCR, while the TCRdb copy is restricted to in-frame clones and leaves out a portion. The sample has over 55,000 clones, roughly 79% seen once. Time point in this sample: blood 2 weeks post-SBRT. As to treatment: 15 Gy SBRT to primary tumor, nephrectomy 4 weeks later. Clear cell pathology was present in this patient's renal cell carcinoma. As concerns this clone: Its antigen is not identified.

This CDR3 region has 17 residues. Germline V gene lookup returns CDR1 SGHNT and CDR2 YYREEE (reference sequence). V shed 0 bases and J 2 bases; nucleotides not matched to a gene: 7. The clonotype originates from a man in his sixties with renal cell carcinoma. The specimen comprised blood, sampled from a patient whose treatment included radiotherapy and nephrectomy. J is TRBJ2-5 and V is TRBV5-4; 10 bases line up with TRBD2. The CDR3 region has the DNA TGTGCCAGCAGCTTGGGTAGAGGACTAGCGGTTCAAGAGACCCAGTACTTC. Amino acids: CASSLGRGLAVQETQYF.